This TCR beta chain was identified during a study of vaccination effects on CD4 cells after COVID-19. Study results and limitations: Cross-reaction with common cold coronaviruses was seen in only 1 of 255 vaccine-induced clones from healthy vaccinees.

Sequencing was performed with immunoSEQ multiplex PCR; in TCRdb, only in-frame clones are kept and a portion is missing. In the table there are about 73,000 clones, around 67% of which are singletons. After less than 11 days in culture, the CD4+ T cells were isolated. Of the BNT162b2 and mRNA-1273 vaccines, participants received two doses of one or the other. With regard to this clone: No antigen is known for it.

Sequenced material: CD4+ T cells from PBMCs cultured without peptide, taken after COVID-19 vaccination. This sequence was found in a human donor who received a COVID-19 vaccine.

CDR3 nucleotide sequence: TGCGCCAGCAGTCTTGCAGGGGATTGGACCGGGGAGCTGTTTTTT. It translates to CASSLAGDWTGELFF. The chain uses TRBV5-1 and TRBJ2-2, with D maybe TRBD1 (6 bases). Trimming removed 5 bases from V and 5 bases from J, with 16 bases in between. CDR1 SGHRS and CDR2 YFSETQ come from the germline V gene. CDR3 size: 15 residues.